These 15 T cell receptor beta chains share one sample of origin, sequenced in a study of T cell clonality in common variable immunodeficiency. TCRdb's table, derived via immunoSEQ multiplex PCR, lists solely in-frame clones and lacks some. The record shows about 39,000 clones for this sample, with no singletons present. The sequencing input was peripheral blood mononuclear cells. The source of these receptors is a person between 18 and 75 years old in good health.

This clone was recorded many times. The CDR3 region is CASSPGTSYEQYF. Incomplete CDR3 DNA: TGTGCCAGCAGCCCCGGGACTAGCTACGAG. The rearrangement links TRBV7-9 to TRBJ2-7; 8 nucleotides agree with TRBD2. The read ends 3 residues shy of where the CDR3 ends; the end is completed using the germline J gene. The CDR3 is 13 residues long. V trimming: 5 bases; J trimming: 3 bases; junction bases outside the gene matches: 3. Germline lookup yields CDR1 SEHNR and CDR2 FQNEAQ (reference sequence).

This clone came up many times. The observed sequence ends 3 residues before the CDR3 terminus, with the missing tail filled in from the germline J gene. This chain connects TRBV18 to TRBJ2-2; D gene unclear. The germline V gene encodes CDR1 KGHSH and CDR2 LQKENI. V lost 3 bases to trimming and J lost 7 bases, with 6 bases between them. The length of the CDR3 is 12 residues. The DNA read from the CDR3 is TGTGCCAGCTCACCTCCAAACGGGGAG. This translates into CASSPPNGE. The full CDR3 is CASSPPNGELFF.

In this sample, this clone turned up many times. The read terminates 3 residues ahead of where the CDR3 ends, so the germline J gene completes it. The V call is TRBV5-1, the J call TRBJ2-1; 7 bases agree with TRBD1. Trimming removed 4 bases from V and 3 bases from J; junction bases left unmatched: 16. This CDR3 region has 18 residues. Per germline, CDR1 SGHRS and CDR2 YFSETQ. The CDR3 loop is CASSPGGSAAFVYNEQFF. Incomplete CDR3 DNA: TGCGCCAGCAGCCCAGGGGGTAGCGCCGCTTTTGTCTACAATGAG.

This clone was picked up a small number of times. Read data end 3 residues before the CDR3 end; the end is taken from the germline J gene. The chain is built from TRBV2 and TRBJ1-2; D uncertain. The germline gives CDR1 SNHLY, CDR2 FYNNEI. The CDR3 totals 14 residues. The covered CDR3 bases are TGTGCCAGCAGTAACGAGGGCACACCAGATACC. Translating gives CASSNEGTPDT. The whole CDR3 protein reads CASSNEGTPDTYTF.

This clone was picked up many times. The read is 3 residues too short to cover the CDR3 end, so that end is filled in from the germline J gene. This chain links TRBV12-3 or TRBV12-4 with TRBJ2-5; D not certain. Trimming stripped 4 bases from V and 5 bases from J, with 8 bases between. The CDR3 spans 12 residues. The CDR3 loop is CASSSRLETQYF. The CDR3 DNA, read in part, is TGTGCCAGCAGTTCCAGGTTGGAGACC.

This clone was seen many times. The read ends 3 residues before the CDR3 terminus; that terminus is restored from the germline J gene. The chain has TRBV18 and TRBJ2-7, with D maybe TRBD1 (6 bases). V shed 2 bases and J shed 3 bases, with 11 bases lying between them. The CDR3 has 14 residues. Germline V gene data show CDR1 as KGHSH and CDR2 as LQKENI. The CDR3 bases that were read are TGTGCCAGCTCACCAAGCGGACAGAACTACGAG. As protein: CASSPSGQNYE. The entire CDR3 protein is CASSPSGQNYEQYF. Filled out from reference TRBV18 and TRBJ2-7, the complete variable domain reads NAGVMQNPRHLVRRRGQEARLRCSPMKGHSHVYWYRQLPEEGLKFMVYLQKENIIDESGMPKERFSAEFPKEGPSILRIQQVVRGDSAAYFCASSPSGQNYEQYFGPGTRLTVT.

This clone appeared many times. The CDR3 extends 3 residues past the end of the read, so its final part is completed from the germline J gene. The chain links TRBV4-1 to TRBJ2-2; D gene ambiguous. Between the trimmed V and J ends, which lost 1 base and 4 bases, there was a span of 4 bases. Per germline, CDR1 MGHRA and CDR2 YSYEKL. CDR3 size: 13 residues. CDR3 sequence reads: CASSQVRTGELFF. The sequenced part of the CDR3 DNA is TGCGCCAGCAGCCAAGTGCGCACCGGGGAG.

In its sample, this clone was seen many times. Read coverage stops 3 residues before the CDR3 terminus; the germline J gene supplies the remainder. This chain connects TRBV4-1 to TRBJ2-1; 10 positions agree with TRBD2. The CDR3 loop spans 18 amino acids. Losses at the gene ends were 1 base for V and 7 bases for J; bases not matched to a gene: 13. The V gene's germline CDR1 is MGHRA and CDR2 YSYEKL. The CDR3 here is CASSQVHSSGLASNEQFF. The CDR3 DNA, read in part, is TGCGCCAGCAGCCAAGTACACTCTTCGGGACTAGCGTCTAATGAG.

With respect to this clone: This could be a read error, since a much larger clone is one nucleotide away. The read comes to an end 3 residues before the CDR3 does, leaving the germline J gene to fill in the end. The chain uses TRBV6-4 and TRBJ2-5; 12 bases are a match to TRBD2. The CDR3 extends over 15 amino acids. Germline CDR1 is MRHNA and CDR2 is SNTAGT. CDR3 amino acids: CASSATSGSPDTQYF. The CDR3 bases that were read are TGTGCCAGCAGTGCGACTAGCGGGAGCCCAGATACC.

There are many counts of this clone. CDR3 in amino acids: CATTLPGNYGYTF. The CDR3 bases that were read are TGTGCCACCACTTTACCAGGAAACTATGGC. The chain has TRBV28 and TRBJ1-2; no firm D call. The read gets to within 3 residues of the CDR3 end, and the germline J gene fills in the rest. The CDR3 contains 13 residues. V was pared by 10 bases and J by 2 bases, with 14 bases between. CDR1 and CDR2 (germline): MDHEN, SYDVKM.

This clone has ten or more counts. The read halts 3 residues ahead of the CDR3 end, with the missing end drawn from the germline J gene. V is TRBV10-3 and J is TRBJ1-2; 7 positions match TRBD1. V shed 0 bases, J shed 7 bases, and the junction held 5 bases outside the gene matches. Germline loops: CDR1 ENHRY, CDR2 SYGVKD. This CDR3 contains 14 residues. This chain's CDR3 is CAISESLTGTGYTF. The DNA read from the CDR3 is TGTGCCATCAGTGAGTCTTTGACAGGGACTGGC.

This clone was observed at least ten times. The CDR3 extends 3 residues past the end of the read, so its final part is completed from the germline J gene. This chain connects TRBV20-1 to TRBJ2-1; TRBD1 agrees at 7 bases. CDR3 size: 14 residues. The germline gives CDR1 DFQATT, CDR2 SNEGSKA (reference sequence). J lost 5 bases, V lost 1 base, and 5 bases had no gene match. The DNA read from the CDR3 is TGCAGTGCTAGAGGGGACAGTGCCCACAATGAG. This gives the protein CSARGDSAHNE. The full CDR3 is CSARGDSAHNEQFF.

This clone was found many times. The read comes to an end 3 residues before the CDR3 does, leaving the germline J gene to fill in the end. The rearrangement uses TRBV6-2 or TRBV6-3 and TRBJ2-7, with D maybe TRBD2 (6 bases). CDR1 is MNHEY, CDR2 SVGEGT, per germline. The CDR3 consists of 14 residues. Trimming pared 0 bases from V and 2 bases from J, leaving 8 bases between. The CDR3 bases that were read are TGTGCCAGCAGTTACTCCCTAGCGCCCTACGAG. Amino acids: CASSYSLAPYE. The entire CDR3 reads CASSYSLAPYEQYF.

This clone was detected many times. The read terminates 3 residues ahead of where the CDR3 ends, so the germline J gene completes it. The J gene is TRBJ1-5, the V gene TRBV19; TRBD1 aligns across 7 bases. Trimming at V came to 10 bases and at J to 2 bases, leaving 8 bases not matched to a gene. Germline CDR1 LNHDA, CDR2 SQIVND (reference sequence). The CDR3 sequence is 14 residues long. The CDR3 DNA, read in part, is TGTGCCACCGCAGGGGGGAATGGCAATCAGCCC. This sequence encodes CATAGGNGNQP. From start to end, the CDR3 is CATAGGNGNQPQHF.

This clone appeared a few times. The read ends 3 residues shy of where the CDR3 ends; the end is completed using the germline J gene. The genes are TRBV11-3 and TRBJ2-7; D not certain. In germline, CDR1 is SGHNT, CDR2 YENEEA. CDR3 size: 13 residues. Trimming took off 4 bases at V and 6 bases at J, with 13 bases between the two ends. The sequenced CDR3 bases are TGTGCCAGCAGCTCACCTGAGGAGCGCGAG. Encoded protein: CASSSPEERE. The entire CDR3 protein is CASSSPEEREQYF. Based on the CDR3 plus reference TRBV11-3 and TRBJ2-7, the full variable domain is EAGVVQSPRYKIIEKKQPVAFWCNPISGHNTLYWYLQNLGQGPELLIRYENEEAVDDSQLPKDRFSAERLKGVDSTLKIQPAELGDSAVYLCASSSPEEREQYFGPGTRLTVT.